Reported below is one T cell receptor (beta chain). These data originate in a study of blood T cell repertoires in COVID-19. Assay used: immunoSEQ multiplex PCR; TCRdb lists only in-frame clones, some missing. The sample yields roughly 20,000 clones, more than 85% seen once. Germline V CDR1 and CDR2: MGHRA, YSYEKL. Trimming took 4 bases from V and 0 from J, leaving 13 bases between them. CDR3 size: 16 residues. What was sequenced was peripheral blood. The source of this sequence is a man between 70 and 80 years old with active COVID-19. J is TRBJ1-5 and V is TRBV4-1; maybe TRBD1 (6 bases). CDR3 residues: CASSPSGTHSNQPQHF. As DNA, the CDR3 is TGCGCCAGCAGCCCTTCCGGGACACATAGCAATCAGCCCCAGCATTTT.